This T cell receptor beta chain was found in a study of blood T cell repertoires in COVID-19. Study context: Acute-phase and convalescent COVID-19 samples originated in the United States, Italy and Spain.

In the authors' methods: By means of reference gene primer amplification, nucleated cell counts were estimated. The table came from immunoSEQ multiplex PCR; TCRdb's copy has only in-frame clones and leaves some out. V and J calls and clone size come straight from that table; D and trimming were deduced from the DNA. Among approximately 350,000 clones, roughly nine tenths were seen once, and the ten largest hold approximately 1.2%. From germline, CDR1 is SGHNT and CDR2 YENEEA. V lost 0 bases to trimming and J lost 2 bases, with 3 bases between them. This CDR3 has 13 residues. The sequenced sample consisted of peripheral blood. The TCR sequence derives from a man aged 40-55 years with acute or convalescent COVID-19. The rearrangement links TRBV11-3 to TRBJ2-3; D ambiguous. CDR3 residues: CASSLDLTDTQYF. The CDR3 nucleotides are TGTGCCAGCAGCTTAGATCTCACAGATACGCAGTATTTT.